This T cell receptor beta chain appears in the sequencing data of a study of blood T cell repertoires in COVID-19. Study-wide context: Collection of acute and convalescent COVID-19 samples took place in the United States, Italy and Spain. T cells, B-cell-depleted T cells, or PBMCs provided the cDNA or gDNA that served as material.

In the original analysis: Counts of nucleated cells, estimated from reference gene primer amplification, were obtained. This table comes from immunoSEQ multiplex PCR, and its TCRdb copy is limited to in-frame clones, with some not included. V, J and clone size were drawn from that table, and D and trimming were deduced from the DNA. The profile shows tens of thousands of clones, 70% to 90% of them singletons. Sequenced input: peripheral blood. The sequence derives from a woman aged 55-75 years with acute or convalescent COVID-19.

The CDR3 bases are TGTGCCAGCAGCCTTCACGGGGGAGACATCACTGAAGCTTTCTTT. This encodes CASSLHGGDITEAFF. The rearrangement joins TRBV11-2 to TRBJ1-1, with D tentatively TRBD1 (5 bases). Trimming shortened V by 5 bases and J by 4 bases, and 17 bases separated the two germline ends. The CDR3 is made up of 15 amino acids. CDR1 and CDR2 (germline): SGHAT, FQNNGV. Variable domain in full (rest from reference TRBV11-2 and TRBJ1-1): EAGVAQSPRYKIIEKRQSVAFWCNPISGHATLYWYQQILGQGPKLLIQFQNNGVVDDSQLPKDRFSAERLKGVDSTLKIQPAKLEDSAVYLCASSLHGGDITEAFFGQGTRLTVV.